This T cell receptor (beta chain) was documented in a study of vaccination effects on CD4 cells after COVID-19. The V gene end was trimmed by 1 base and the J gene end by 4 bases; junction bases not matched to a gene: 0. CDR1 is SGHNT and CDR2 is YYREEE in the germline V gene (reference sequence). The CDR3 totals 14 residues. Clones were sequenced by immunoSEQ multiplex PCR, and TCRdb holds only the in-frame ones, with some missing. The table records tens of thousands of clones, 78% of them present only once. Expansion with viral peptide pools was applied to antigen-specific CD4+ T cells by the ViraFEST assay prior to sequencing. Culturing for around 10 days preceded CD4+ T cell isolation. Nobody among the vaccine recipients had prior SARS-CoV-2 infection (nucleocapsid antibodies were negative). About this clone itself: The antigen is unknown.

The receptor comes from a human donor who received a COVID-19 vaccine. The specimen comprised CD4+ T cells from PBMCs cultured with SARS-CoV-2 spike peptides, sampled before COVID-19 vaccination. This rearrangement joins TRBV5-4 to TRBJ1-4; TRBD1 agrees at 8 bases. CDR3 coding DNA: TGTGCCAGCAGCTTGACAGGGGGTAATGAAAAACTGTTTTTT. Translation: CASSLTGGNEKLFF.